This T cell receptor (beta chain) was recovered during a study of spatial heterogeneity in lung cancer. Study results and caveats: Expanded alpha and beta TCR counts within tumors tracked tumor mutation counts. Coverage estimated for tumor T cells reached roughly 6.8% for alpha chains and roughly 14% for beta chains.

Using its own MiXCR run on the 5' RACE reads, TCRdb lists one record per CDR3 protein. The sample includes roughly 7,000 distinct CDR3 sequences, more than 13% seen only once; the top ten take roughly 10%. Time point meaning: sample taken at primary tumor resection. Untreated early-stage non-small cell lung cancer patients, roughly 72 in total, were the donors. The authors sequenced whole RNA from tumor, nontumor lung or frozen PBMC without sorting. The length of the CDR3 is 14 residues. The trim removed 0 bases at V and 2 bases at J, leaving 1 base unmatched. Per germline, CDR1 SGHRS and CDR2 YFSETQ. This clonotype showed up many times. Its cognate antigen is unknown. This beta chain is a stray read from a library made for alpha chains; its abundance is not meaningful.

The sequenced sample was lung tumor tissue, obtained at surgery. V gene TRBV5-1 combines with J gene TRBJ2-7; 8 bases match TRBD2. The TCR originated in a female donor with early-stage non-small cell lung cancer. The CDR3: CASSLAGGPYEQYF. In DNA, the CDR3 is TGCGCCAGCAGCTTGGCGGGGGGGCCCTACGAGCAGTACTTC.